Listed below are T cell receptor beta chains from one sample, sequenced in a study of molecular identifiers for immune sequencing clone quantification. TCRdb re-analysed the PCR reads in MiXCR, keeping a single row per CDR3 protein. The sample lists a few hundred thousand distinct CDR3 sequences, about a quarter occurring once. Sequencing used naive CD8+ T cells from blood, with Jurkat cell RNA spiked in. The receptors were sampled from a human donor in good health. Some libraries in this study had Jurkat cell RNA spiked in. The CDR3 runs from the conserved cysteine through the conserved F or W. A D gene is named only where the DNA matches it firmly. Where a row states a size, it is once, few, many or the class of an expanded clone; other rows omit it.

clone size	V gene	J gene	D gene	CDR3 DNA	CDR3 protein
many	TRBV12-3/TRBV12-4	TRBJ2-3	NA	TGTGCCAGCAGGCCCCCCGGCGAGAGCCTCACAGATACGCAGTATTTT	CASRPPGESLTDTQYF
NA	TRBV7-9	TRBJ1-2	NA	TGTGCCAGCAGCTCAGACACGTCAGACTACACCTTC	CASSSDTSDYTF
NA	TRBV20-1	TRBJ2-5	NA	TGCAGTGCTAGAGATGGTGGCGGGCACATCCAAGAGACCCAGTACTTC	CSARDGGGHIQETQYF
NA	TRBV20-1	TRBJ2-4	NA	TGCAGTGCTAGCCTCCCGGGGCTAGCCAAAAGCATTCAGTACTTC	CSASLPGLAKSIQYF
NA	TRBV4-3	TRBJ1-5	NA	TGCGCCAGCAGCCAAGATAGGACACCCAGACAGCCCCAGCATTTT	CASSQDRTPRQPQHF
NA	TRBV2	TRBJ1-1	NA	TGTGCCAGCAGCCCCTCTCTTATTGAAGCTTTCTTT	CASSPSLIEAFF
NA	TRBV11-2	TRBJ2-7	NA	TGTGCCAGCAGCGCAGGGATCGCCCACGAGCAGTACTTC	CASSAGIAHEQYF
few	TRBV23-1	TRBJ2-1	TRBD1	TGCGCCAGCAGTCAATCGGGCAGGGGGCTAAATGAGCAGTTCTTC	CASSQSGRGLNEQFF
many	TRBV6-1	TRBJ1-5	NA	TGTGCCAGCAGTGAAGCGTCCGATAGCAATCAGCCCCAGCATTTT	CASSEASDSNQPQHF
few	TRBV7-2	TRBJ1-1	NA	TGTGCCAGCAGCCTATCTACGGTAGGAGGCGCTGAAGCTTTCTTT	CASSLSTVGGAEAFF
NA	TRBV7-2	TRBJ2-1	NA	TGTGCCAGCAGCCCCGGGCCCTCGGGAAACAATGAGCAGTTCTTC	CASSPGPSGNNEQFF
NA	TRBV11-2	TRBJ1-5	TRBD1	TGTGCCAGCAGTTCTGGAACCGGACAGGGAGGTAGCAATCAGCCCCAGCATTTT	CASSSGTGQGGSNQPQHF
many	TRBV20-1	TRBJ1-1	NA	TGCAGTGCTAGACGGGGGTATGAAGCTTTCTTT	CSARRGYEAFF
many	TRBV13	TRBJ2-3	TRBD2	TGTGCCAGCAGCGGGACTAGCGGGGAACCGAGCACAGATACGCAGTATTTT	CASSGTSGEPSTDTQYF
few	TRBV29-1	TRBJ2-7	NA	TGCAGCGTTGTGGGGACGGTAACCTACGAGCAGTACTTC	CSVVGTVTYEQYF
NA	TRBV27	TRBJ1-5	NA	TGTGCCAGCAGTTTATCGAGTCTTAGCAATCAGCCCCAGCATTTT	CASSLSSLSNQPQHF
NA	TRBV7-9	TRBJ1-2	NA	TGTGCCAGCAGCTTCAGTGCCTCCTTAGGATACTATGGCTACACCTTC	CASSFSASLGYYGYTF
many	TRBV20-1	TRBJ1-4	NA	TGCAGTGCTCAGACCGGGACGGCAAATGAAAAACTGTTTTTT	CSAQTGTANEKLFF
few	TRBV9	TRBJ1-3	TRBD1	TGTGCCAGCAGCTCGAGCCGACAGGGGAACTCTGGAAACACCATATATTTT	CASSSSRQGNSGNTIYF
many	TRBV5-1	TRBJ1-3	NA	TGCGCCAGCAGGCCGGACAAGAGCTCTGGAAACACCATATATTTT	CASRPDKSSGNTIYF
NA	TRBV11-2	TRBJ2-1	TRBD1	TGTGCCAGCAGCTCACTCCAGGGGGCTGCTTACAATGAGCAGTTCTTC	CASSSLQGAAYNEQFF
few	TRBV30	TRBJ2-7	TRBD2	TGTGCCTGGAGTGTCGGGACTAGCTACGAGCAGTACTTC	CAWSVGTSYEQYF
many	TRBV5-8	TRBJ1-1	NA	TGTGCCAGCACCCTTATGGGGGTTTCGTACACTGAAGCTTTCTTT	CASTLMGVSYTEAFF
many	TRBV29-1	TRBJ1-4	NA	TGCAGCGCTACCGGGATTACTAATGAAAAACTGTTTTTT	CSATGITNEKLFF
NA	TRBV7-6	TRBJ1-4	TRBD1	TGTGCCAGCAGCGGACTCGTCAGGGGGGCAACTAATGAAAAACTGTTTTTT	CASSGLVRGATNEKLFF
few	TRBV19	TRBJ2-3	NA	TGTGCCAGTAGTACCTATCCAGCGGCGACTAGCACAGATACGCAGTATTTT	CASSTYPAATSTDTQYF
few	TRBV11-2	TRBJ2-4	NA	TGTGCCAGCAGCTACCACTCAGGAAACATTCAGTACTTC	CASSYHSGNIQYF
many	TRBV5-6	TRBJ1-1	NA	TGTGCCAGCAGTGCCCGAGCCCCTGAAGCTTTCTTT	CASSARAPEAFF
NA	TRBV9	TRBJ2-7	NA	TGTGCCAGCAGCGTAGCGGCCTCCATTGCCTACGAGCAGTACTTC	CASSVAASIAYEQYF
once	TRBV7-2	TRBJ2-5	TRBD1	TGTGCCAGCAGCCCCCAAGGACAGGGGCAGCAAGAGACCCAGTACTTC	CASSPQGQGQQETQYF
NA	TRBV6-1	TRBJ2-7	TRBD1	TGTGCCAGCAGCCCGGGACAGGGGGTTTCAGAGCGGTACTTC	CASSPGQGVSERYF
NA	TRBV19	TRBJ2-3	TRBD2	TGTGCCAGTAGTGCGACTAGCGGGAGCTTCACAGATACGCAGTATTTT	CASSATSGSFTDTQYF
many	TRBV7-2	TRBJ2-2	NA	TGTGCCAGCAGCCCGCTGACTAGTCAGGGCACCGGGGAGCTGTTTTTT	CASSPLTSQGTGELFF
many	TRBV29-1	TRBJ2-5	TRBD1	TGCAGCGTTGAAGATCGGTTAGGACAGGGAAGGAGGGAGACCCAGTACTTC	CSVEDRLGQGRRETQYF
NA	TRBV4-1	TRBJ2-3	NA	TGCGCCAGCAGCCAACGCCGACAGCGCACAGATACGCAGTATTTT	CASSQRRQRTDTQYF
NA	TRBV7-9	TRBJ2-7	TRBD2	TGTGCCAGCAGCCCTCGCCCGGGGACTATAAAAAACTACGAGCAGTACTTC	CASSPRPGTIKNYEQYF
NA	TRBV6-2/TRBV6-3	TRBJ1-5	NA	TGTGCCAGCAGCCCCAGGGGACCAGGGAATAGCAATCAGCCCCAGCATTTT	CASSPRGPGNSNQPQHF
many	TRBV5-1	TRBJ2-2	NA	TGCGCCAGCAGCTTGGGTGACCGCGAGGCCACCGGGGAGCTGTTTTTT	CASSLGDREATGELFF
many	TRBV4-3	TRBJ1-1	NA	TGCGCCAGCAGCCAAGGGACGAGGCAGCCTGAAGCTTTCTTT	CASSQGTRQPEAFF
many	TRBV29-1	TRBJ1-1	NA	TGCAGCGTTGTCCCCGGAACATCGGCTGCGGCTTTCTTT	CSVVPGTSAAAFF
once	TRBV19	TRBJ2-5	NA	TGTGCCAGTAGTATAGCCACGGACCAAGAGCCCCAGTACTTC	CASSIATDQEPQYF
few	TRBV5-6	TRBJ1-1	TRBD1	TGTGCCAGCAGCCCGGAGGACAGGTTGAACACTGAAGCTTTCTTT	CASSPEDRLNTEAFF
few	TRBV12-3/TRBV12-4	TRBJ2-5	NA	TGTGCCAGCAGCCCCCCTCCTGAGGTTGAGGGGACCCAGTACTTC	CASSPPPEVEGTQYF